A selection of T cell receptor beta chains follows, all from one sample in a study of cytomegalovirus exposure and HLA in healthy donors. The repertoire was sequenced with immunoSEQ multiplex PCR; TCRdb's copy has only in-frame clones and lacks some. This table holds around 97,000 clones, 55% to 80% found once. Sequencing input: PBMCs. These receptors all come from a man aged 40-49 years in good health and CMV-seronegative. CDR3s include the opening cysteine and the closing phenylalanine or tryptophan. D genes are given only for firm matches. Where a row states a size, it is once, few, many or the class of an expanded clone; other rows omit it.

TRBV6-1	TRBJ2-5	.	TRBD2	CASRGSGAQKTQYF	TGTGCCAGCAGGGGAAGCGGGGCGCAAAAGACCCAGTACTTC
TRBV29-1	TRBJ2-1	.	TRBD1	CSVLRTGGNEQFF	TGCAGCGTCCTCCGGACAGGGGGCAATGAGCAGTTCTTC
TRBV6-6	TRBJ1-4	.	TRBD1	CASKQGGEKLFF	TGTGCAAGCAAACAGGGGGGAGAAAAACTGTTTTTT
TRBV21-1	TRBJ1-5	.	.	CASSTGTGRICNQPQHF	TGTGCCAGCAGCACCGGGACAGGGAGAATCTGCAATCAGCCCCAGCATTTT
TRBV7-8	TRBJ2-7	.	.	CASSSEVDWLYEQYF	TGTGCCAGCAGCTCGGAGGTAGACTGGCTATACGAGCAGTACTTC
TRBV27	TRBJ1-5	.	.	CASSRGQGNQPQHF	TGTGCCAGCAGTCGCGGGCAGGGCAATCAGCCCCAGCATTTT
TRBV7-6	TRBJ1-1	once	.	CASSLAPDSNTEAFF	TGTGCCAGCAGCTTAGCGCCGGACAGCAACACTGAAGCTTTCTTT
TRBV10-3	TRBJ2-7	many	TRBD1	CAIGGTGPYEQYF	TGTGCCATCGGGGGGACAGGGCCCTACGAGCAGTACTTC
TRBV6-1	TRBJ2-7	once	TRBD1	CASSEGSRTGLEWQYF	TGTGCCAGCAGTGAAGGTAGCCGGACAGGGCTCGAGTGGCAGTACTTC
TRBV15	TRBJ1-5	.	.	CATSRRQVNQPQHF	TGTGCCACCAGCAGAAGACAGGTTAATCAGCCCCAGCATTTT
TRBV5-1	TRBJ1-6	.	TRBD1	CASSLSTGGDYNSPLHF	TGCGCCAGCAGCCTAAGCACAGGGGGCGACTATAATTCACCCCTCCACTTT
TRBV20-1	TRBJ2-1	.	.	CSASPYLVF	TGCAGTGCGAGCCCCTACCTCGTCTTC
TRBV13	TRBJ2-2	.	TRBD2	CASSLVLAGTGTGELFF	TGTGCCAGCAGCTTAGTCCTAGCGGGGACCGGGACCGGGGAGCTGTTTTTT
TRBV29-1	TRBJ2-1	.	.	CSVEYRDTAYNEQFF	TGCAGCGTTGAATACCGGGACACTGCTTACAATGAGCAGTTCTTC
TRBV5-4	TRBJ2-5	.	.	CASRSRSRGAQETQYF	TGTGCCAGCAGGTCCAGGTCCCGCGGGGCCCAAGAGACCCAGTACTTC
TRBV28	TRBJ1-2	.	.	CASISGYSWDYGYTF	TGTGCCAGCATCTCAGGGTACAGCTGGGACTATGGCTACACCTTC
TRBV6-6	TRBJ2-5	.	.	CASSYSQIQETQYF	TGTGCCAGCAGTTATAGCCAGATCCAAGAGACCCAGTACTTC
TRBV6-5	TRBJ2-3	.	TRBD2	CASSPSGSTDTQYF	TGTGCCAGCAGCCCTAGCGGGAGCACAGATACGCAGTATTTT
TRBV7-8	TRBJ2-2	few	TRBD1	CASSPYRGSTGELFF	TGTGCCAGCAGCCCTTACAGGGGGAGCACCGGGGAGCTGTTTTTT
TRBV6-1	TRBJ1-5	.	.	CASSGRGQINQPQHF	TGTGCCAGCAGTGGCCGCGGACAGATCAATCAGCCCCAGCATTTT
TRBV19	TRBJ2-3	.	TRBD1	CASSIMGQGTDTQYF	TGTGCCAGTAGTATCATGGGACAGGGAACAGATACGCAGTATTTT
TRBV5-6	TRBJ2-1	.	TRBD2	CASSLGLAGAGEQFF	TGTGCCAGCAGCCTGGGACTAGCGGGGGCGGGTGAGCAGTTCTTC
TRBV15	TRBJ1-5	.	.	CATSYDRSNQPQHF	TGTGCCACCAGCTACGACAGAAGCAATCAGCCCCAGCATTTT
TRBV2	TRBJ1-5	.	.	CASTEGVSNQPQHF	TGTGCCAGCACCGAGGGGGTCAGCAATCAGCCCCAGCATTTT
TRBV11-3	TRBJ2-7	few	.	CASSSREGEQYF	TGTGCCAGCAGCTCCCGAGAGGGCGAGCAGTACTTC
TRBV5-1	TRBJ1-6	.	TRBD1	CASSLGGQGRSPLHF	TGCGCCAGCAGCTTGGGGGGACAGGGTCGTTCACCCCTCCACTTT
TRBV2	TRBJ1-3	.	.	CASSVPSSGNTIYF	TGTGCCAGCAGTGTACCGAGCTCTGGAAACACCATATATTTT
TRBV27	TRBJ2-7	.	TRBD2	CASSLRTSGVDQYF	TGTGCCAGCAGTTTAAGAACTAGCGGGGTGGACCAGTACTTC
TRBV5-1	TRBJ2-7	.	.	CASSPVAGSQAYEQYF	TGCGCCAGCAGCCCTGTAGCAGGGTCCCAGGCCTACGAGCAGTACTTC
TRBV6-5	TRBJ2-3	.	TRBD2	CASSGSGGLADTQYF	TGTGCCAGCAGTGGGTCGGGGGGGCTTGCAGATACGCAGTATTTT
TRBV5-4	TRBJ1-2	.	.	CASSLGGRGDGYTF	TGTGCCAGCAGCTTGGGGGGGCGCGGAGATGGCTACACCTTC
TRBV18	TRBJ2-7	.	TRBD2	CASSTWTSGSYEQYF	TGTGCCAGCTCAACATGGACTAGCGGGTCCTACGAGCAGTACTTC
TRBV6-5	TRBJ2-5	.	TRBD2	CASRVEVAGTAQYF	TGTGCCAGCAGGGTCGAGGTAGCGGGGACGGCCCAGTACTTC
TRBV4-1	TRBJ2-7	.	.	CASSQIGGAVTSYEQYF	TGCGCCAGCAGCCAGATTGGAGGGGCCGTTACCTCCTACGAGCAGTACTTC
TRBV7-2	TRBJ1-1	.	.	CASSLGPAVTEAFF	TGTGCCAGCAGCTTGGGTCCCGCGGTAACTGAAGCTTTCTTT
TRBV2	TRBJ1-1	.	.	CASSEFQIGETEAFF	TGTGCCAGCAGTGAATTTCAGATCGGGGAAACTGAAGCTTTCTTT
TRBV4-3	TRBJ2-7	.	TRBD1	CASSPRTGNLLEEQYF	TGCGCCAGCAGCCCCCGGACAGGGAACCTCCTAGAGGAGCAGTACTTC
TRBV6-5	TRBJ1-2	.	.	CASRDSSFGYGYTF	TGTGCCAGCAGAGACAGTTCCTTTGGCTATGGCTACACCTTC
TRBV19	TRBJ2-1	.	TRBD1	CASSPFSGGVYNEQFF	TGTGCCAGTAGTCCCTTCTCAGGGGGCGTCTACAATGAGCAGTTCTTC
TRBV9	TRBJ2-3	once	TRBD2	CASSGGLAGADTQYF	TGTGCCAGCAGCGGGGGACTAGCGGGGGCAGATACGCAGTATTTT
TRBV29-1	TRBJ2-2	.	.	CSVARAPTGELFF	TGCAGCGTTGCCAGGGCACCCACCGGGGAGCTGTTTTTT
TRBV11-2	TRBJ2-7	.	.	CASSFLPGTSYEQYF	TGTGCCAGCAGCTTTTTGCCGGGAACCTCCTACGAGCAGTACTTC
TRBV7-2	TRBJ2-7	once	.	CASSLGQGGFYEQYF	TGTGCCAGCAGCTTAGGTCAGGGAGGCTTTTACGAGCAGTACTTC
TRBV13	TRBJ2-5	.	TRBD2	CASSFGTSVSQYF	TGTGCCAGCAGCTTCGGGACTAGCGTCTCCCAGTACTTC
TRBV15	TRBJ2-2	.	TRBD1	CATSRDRGSGELFF	TGTGCCACCAGCCGGGACAGGGGGTCCGGGGAGCTGTTTTTT
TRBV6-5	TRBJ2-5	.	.	CASSFRGRGQETQYF	TGTGCCAGCAGTTTCCGTGGCAGGGGCCAAGAGACCCAGTACTTC
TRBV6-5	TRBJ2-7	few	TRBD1	CARATGSRSTYEQYF	TGTGCCAGAGCGACAGGGAGCCGAAGCACCTACGAGCAGTACTTC
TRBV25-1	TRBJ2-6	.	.	CASRKPGANVLTF	TGTGCCAGCCGAAAGCCCGGGGCCAACGTCCTGACTTTC
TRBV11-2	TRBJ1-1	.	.	CASLLGANTEAFF	TGTGCCAGCCTTCTGGGGGCGAACACTGAAGCTTTCTTT